The 5 T cell receptor beta chains below were found in one sample sequenced in a study of technical replicates of blood from several donors. The method was immunoSEQ multiplex PCR; TCRdb's version includes in-frame clones alone and lacks a portion of them. The sample lists tens of thousands of clones, approximately 94% seen once, with 0.38% in the top ten. Sequencing used T cells isolated from PBMCs. These receptors were taken from a human donor in good health.

The rearrangement joins TRBV9 to TRBJ2-7; D possibly corresponds to TRBD2 (6 bases). CDR3 length: 14 residues. Trimming took off 3 bases at V and 7 bases at J, with 17 bases between the two ends. Germline CDR1 is SGDLS and CDR2 is YYNGEE. CDR3 bases: TGTGCCAGCAGCGGGGACGGGCTGCGGGGTGAGCAGTACTTC. This codes for CASSGDGLRGEQYF.

The chain couples TRBV5-1 to TRBJ1-1; D ambiguous. Germline CDR1 and CDR2: SGHRS and YFSETQ. With 0 bases removed from V and 0 bases from J, the gap between germline ends came to 6 bases. This CDR3 is 14 amino acids long. In DNA form, the CDR3 reads TGCGCCAGCAGCTTGGGGCAGGTGAACACTGAAGCTTTCTTT. Its protein is CASSLGQVNTEAFF.

This sequence joins TRBV7-9 and TRBJ1-1, with D hard to call. The CDR3 spans 12 residues. The V gene lost 8 bases and the J gene lost 2 bases, with 9 bases spanning the gap. Per germline, CDR1 SEHNR and CDR2 FQNEAQ (reference sequence). In DNA, the CDR3 is TGTGCCAGCGCAGGCCTCAACACTGAAGCTTTCTTT. It codes for CASAGLNTEAFF.

V gene TRBV12-5 combines with J gene TRBJ2-7; D remains unclear. V was shortened by 1 base and J by 2 bases, with 9 bases between the two germline ends. The CDR3 sequence is 14 residues long. From germline, CDR1 is LGHNT and CDR2 FRNRAP. In DNA, the CDR3 is TGTGCTAGTGGTTTGGGACTTAGCCCCTACGAGCAGTACTTC. It specifies CASGLGLSPYEQYF.

V gene TRBV7-8 combines with J gene TRBJ2-7; 8 bases align to TRBD1. J gave up 5 bases and V 5 bases, and 11 bases lay outside the gene matches. The CDR3 runs to 15 residues. Germline V gives CDR1 SGHVS, CDR2 FQNEAQ. CDR3 loop: CASSPRGQASHEQYF. CDR3 coding DNA: TGTGCCAGCAGCCCTAGGGGACAGGCTAGCCACGAGCAGTACTTC.